Below are 23 T cell receptor beta chains sequenced from a single sample in a study of blood T cell repertoires in COVID-19. Assay used: immunoSEQ multiplex PCR; TCRdb lists only in-frame clones, some missing. The table records roughly 87,000 clones, approximately 85% of them present only once. The sample taken for sequencing was peripheral blood. The receptors here all came from a woman older than 75 with COVID-19, enrolled during active disease.

V is TRBV7-5 and J is TRBJ2-3; the table's D call, TRBD2, has no DNA check behind it. TRBV7-5 is a documented pseudogene. The CDR3 is 19 amino acids. In DNA, the CDR3 is TGTGCCAGAAGCTCAGGCGGACTAGCGGGGGGCCCGTTCACAGATACGCAGTATTTT. Protein: CARSSGGLAGGPFTDTQYF.

A few counts support this clone. This chain uses TRBV7-5 with TRBJ2-7; the DNA was not compared with TRBD2, the D call given in the table. TRBV7-5 is assigned pseudogene status. The CDR3 is made up of 15 amino acids. The CDR3 region is CVRSAEVYRRHEQYF. The DNA for the CDR3 is TGTGTCAGAAGCGCAGAGGTCTACCGAAGGCACGAGCAGTACTTC.

This clone has only a few counts. V and J are TRBV9 and TRBJ1-2; 8 nucleotides match TRBD1. The germline V gene encodes CDR1 SGDLS and CDR2 YYNGEE. Unmatched junction bases numbered 7, after V lost 4 bases and J lost 2 bases. CDR3 length equals 15 residues. The CDR3 DNA reads TGTGCCAGCAGCCCCACGACAGGGGCCAACTATGGCTACACCTTC. The encoded protein is CASSPTTGANYGYTF.

This clone was observed a handful of times. The chain uses TRBV28 and TRBJ1-3, with a weak D call TRBD1 (6 bases). This CDR3 has 14 residues. V lost 10 bases and J lost 0, with 13 bases in between. The germline V gene has CDR1 MDHEN and CDR2 SYDVKM. The CDR3 region is CATERGNSGNTIYF. Here the CDR3 DNA reads TGTGCCACCGAGAGGGGGAACTCTGGAAACACCATATATTTT.

The chain has TRBV12-3 or TRBV12-4 and TRBJ2-3; D ambiguous. V lost 6 bases, J lost 0 bases, and 4 bases lay in between. This CDR3 is 12 amino acids long. The CDR3 reads CASSPSTDTQYF. In nucleotides, the CDR3 is TGTGCCAGCAGCCCGAGCACAGATACGCAGTATTTT.

The rearrangement links TRBV2 to TRBJ2-3; D remains unclear. V gave up 7 bases and J gave up 6 bases, with 8 bases separating them. This CDR3 region has 11 residues. Germline lookup yields CDR1 SNHLY and CDR2 FYNNEI. The CDR3 spells CASNYADTQYF. CDR3 in DNA: TGTGCCAGCAACTACGCTGATACGCAGTATTTT. The variable domain in full, completed from reference TRBV2 and TRBJ2-3, reads EPEVTQTPSHQVTQMGQEVILRCVPISNHLYFYWYRQILGQKVEFLVSFYNNEISEKSEIFDDQFSVERPDGSNFTLKIRSTKLEDSAMYFCASNYADTQYFGPGTRLTVL.

This chain uses TRBV11-3 with TRBJ2-3, with D possibly matching TRBD2 (5 bases). The CDR3 has 16 residues. Per germline, CDR1 SGHNT and CDR2 YENEEA. V lost 0 bases to trimming and J lost 6 bases, with 16 bases between them. CDR3 protein: CASSLEAPRVPDTQYF. The CDR3 bases are TGTGCCAGCAGCTTAGAAGCCCCGCGGGTCCCCGATACGCAGTATTTT.

The chain joins TRBV5-8 to TRBJ1-5, with TRBD1 matching 9 bases. J gave up 4 bases and V 5 bases, and 16 bases lay outside the gene matches. From germline, CDR1 is SGHTS and CDR2 YDEGEE. This CDR3 is built from 18 residues. In DNA, the CDR3 is TGTGCCAGCAGACCCGGGACAGGGTATCGGGCAGAGAATCAGCCCCAGCATTTT. This sequence encodes CASRPGTGYRAENQPQHF.

The chain recombines TRBV5-5 with TRBJ2-5; D uncertain. This CDR3 has 13 residues. CDR1 and CDR2 from the germline V gene are SGHKS and YYEKEE (reference sequence). Trimming took off 1 base at V and 3 bases at J, with 7 bases between the two ends. CDR3 amino acids: CASSLMSEETQYF. For the CDR3, the DNA is TGTGCCAGCAGCTTGATGTCTGAAGAGACCCAGTACTTC.

This clone was picked up one time. The chain uses TRBV6-5 and TRBJ2-1; D is undetermined. This CDR3 has 13 amino acids. V was pared by 6 bases and J by 8 bases, with 14 bases between. The V gene's germline CDR1 is MNHEY and CDR2 SVGAGI. The CDR3 DNA sequence: TGTGCCAGCAGGAAAGACGGGTGGGATGAGCAGTTCTTC. It translates to CASRKDGWDEQFF.

V usage is TRBV20-1 and J usage is TRBJ2-5; D gene unclear. The CDR3 is 8 amino acids. Germline loops: CDR1 DFQATT, CDR2 SNEGSKA (reference sequence). V lost 3 bases, J lost 12 bases, and 5 bases lay in between. CDR3 residues: CSASLKYF. The CDR3, as DNA: TGCAGTGCTAGTCTAAAGTACTTC.

The chain couples TRBV7-8 to TRBJ2-5; no clear D gene. The CDR3 length is 14 residues. V gave up 4 bases and J gave up 0 bases, with 9 bases separating them. The V gene's germline CDR1 is SGHVS and CDR2 FQNEAQ. Here the CDR3 reads CASSSNTYQETQYF. Written as DNA, the CDR3 is TGTGCCAGCAGCTCGAACACCTACCAAGAGACCCAGTACTTC.

The V call is TRBV4-3, the J call TRBJ2-7; TRBD1 matches at 7 bases. The CDR3 loop spans 13 amino acids. The germline CDR1 and CDR2 sequences are LGHNA and YSLEER. V shed 5 bases and J 2 bases; nucleotides not matched to a gene: 3. CDR3 DNA: TGCGCCAGCAGCTACGACAGGGCCTACGAGCAGTACTTC. Protein sequence: CASSYDRAYEQYF.

The V call is TRBV4-2, the J call TRBJ2-2; the match to TRBD2 covers 13 bases. The germline V gene encodes CDR1 LGHNA and CDR2 YNFKEQ. This CDR3 region has 18 residues. V shed 2 bases and J 2 bases; nucleotides not matched to a gene: 5. In nucleotides, the CDR3 is TGTGCCAGCAGCCAACCACTAGCGGGGGGGCCAAACACCGGGGAGCTGTTTTTT. Translation gives CASSQPLAGGPNTGELFF.

This clone was recorded a few times. The V call is TRBV18, the J call TRBJ2-3, with 8 nucleotides matching TRBD1. Trimming at V came to 3 bases and at J to 6 bases, leaving 5 bases not matched to a gene. The CDR3 contains 14 residues. CDR1 KGHSH and CDR2 LQKENI come from the germline V gene. The CDR3 sequence: CASSPRTGLDTQYF. As DNA, the CDR3 is TGTGCCAGCTCACCGAGGACAGGGCTGGATACGCAGTATTTT.

This clone appeared a single time. This chain's CDR3 is CASSPLGGDNSPLHF. In DNA form, the CDR3 reads TGTGCCAGCTCACCCTTGGGGGGTGATAATTCACCCCTCCACTTT. V and J are TRBV18 and TRBJ1-6; the D gene is possibly TRBD1 (5 bases). V was trimmed by 3 bases and J by 5 bases, leaving 11 bases between them. Germline V gives CDR1 KGHSH, CDR2 LQKENI. This CDR3 has 15 residues.

This clone appeared a single time. This chain uses TRBV4-1 with TRBJ1-2, with 7 bases aligning to TRBD1. With 0 bases clipped from V and 2 bases from J, the junction kept 6 bases outside the gene matches. The CDR3 consists of 16 residues. CDR1 and CDR2 from the germline V gene are MGHRA and YSYEKL. The CDR3 sequence: CASSQDRQGFNYGYTF. The CDR3 DNA reads as TGCGCCAGCAGCCAAGACCGACAGGGATTCAACTATGGCTACACCTTC.

J is TRBJ1-2 and V is TRBV5-6; D call uncertain. CDR1 is SGHDT, CDR2 YYEEEE, per germline. Trimming pared 4 bases from V and 4 bases from J, leaving 11 bases between. The CDR3 has 13 amino acids. CDR3 DNA sequence: TGTGCCAGCAGCGTCGGCGGATCCTATGGCTACACCTTC. This gives the protein CASSVGGSYGYTF.

This clone occurred once. This chain uses TRBV7-3 with TRBJ2-3; D ambiguous. CDR1 and CDR2 from the germline V gene are SGHTA and FQGTGA. Deletions cut 0 bases from V and 0 bases from J, with 10 bases between. This CDR3 has 16 residues. This CDR3 reads CASSLTGAGSTDTQYF. For the CDR3, the DNA is TGTGCCAGCAGCTTAACGGGCGCAGGAAGCACAGATACGCAGTATTTT.

V is TRBV7-2 and J is TRBJ2-2; 7 bases line up with TRBD2. Germline assignment: CDR1 SGHTA and CDR2 FQGNSA. V shed 1 base and J 3 bases; nucleotides not matched to a gene: 8. The CDR3 runs to 17 residues. Here the CDR3 DNA reads TGTGCCAGCAGCTTAGTCAGGGCAGCGGGGTACACCGGGGAGCTGTTTTTT. It translates to CASSLVRAAGYTGELFF.

The V call is TRBV5-6, the J call TRBJ1-2; TRBD1 matches 8 bases. Trimming removed 0 bases from V and 8 bases from J; junction bases left unmatched: 3. Germline CDR1 reads SGHDT; CDR2 reads YYEEEE. The CDR3 loop spans 13 amino acids. The CDR3 spells CASSLAGGGGYTF. The CDR3 nucleotides read TGTGCCAGCAGCTTGGCAGGGGGCGGAGGCTACACCTTC.

V usage is TRBV4-3 and J usage is TRBJ1-2; the match to TRBD1 covers 7 bases. The CDR3 spans 14 residues. CDR1 LGHNA and CDR2 YSLEER come from the germline V gene. Trimming cost V 0 bases and J 5 bases; bases outside gene matches: 3. The CDR3, as DNA: TGCGCCAGCAGCCAAGAGGGACAGCGATATGGCTACACCTTC. This encodes CASSQEGQRYGYTF.

The gene calls are TRBV11-2 and TRBJ2-7; 12 bases line up with TRBD2. Germline V CDR1 and CDR2: SGHAT, FQNNGV. With V trimmed by 3 bases and J by 0 bases, 3 bases remained unmatched. This CDR3 is 16 amino acids long. CDR3 DNA: TGTGCCAGCAGCTTGGGACTAGCGGGTAGCTCCTACGAGCAGTACTTC. It encodes CASSLGLAGSSYEQYF.